The sequence of this T cell receptor beta chain was determined in a study of breast tumors, draining lymph nodes, adjacent tissues. TCRdb re-called the multiplex PCR reads with MiXCR, one entry per CDR3 protein. The profile shows 140,000 or so distinct CDR3 sequences, 30% to 35% of them singletons. A note on this clonotype: Sequence at one end of the junction differs from germline and may be a read error.

Per germline, CDR1 SEHNR and CDR2 FQNEAQ (reference sequence). The CDR3 is 14 residues long. Samples came from axillary lymph nodes draining the breast cancer. Material for sequencing was axillary lymph node tissue. The sequence was collected from a female donor with breast cancer. Some clones in this sample may be carry-over from other donors' samples. V is TRBV7-9 and J is TRBJ2-5; TRBD1 is a possible D gene (5 bases). The CDR3 DNA reads as TGCGCCAGCAGCTTGGAAGGACACCGAGAGACCCAGTACTTC. Translating gives CASSLEGHRETQYF.